This is a list of T cell receptor beta chains from one sample in a study of tumor and adjacent non-tumor tissue in lung cancer. TCRdb used MiXCR to reprocess the multiplex PCR reads, holding one entry per CDR3 protein. Of around 75,000 distinct CDR3 sequences listed, approximately 71% are singletons. What was sequenced was distant non-tumor lung tissue. These receptor sequences come from a woman aged 50 to 65 with non-small cell lung cancer. Each CDR3 is given with its conserved first and last residue. D genes are given only for firm matches. The size entry is marked missing in some rows and otherwise reads once, few, many or a size class.

V gene	CDR3 length	D gene	J gene	clone size	CDR3 protein	CDR3 DNA
TRBV11-2	14	NA	TRBJ2-2	NA	CDSSKTWDTGELFF	TGTGACAGTAGCAAAACCTGGGACACCGGGGAGCTGTTTTTT
TRBV5-4	17	TRBD2	TRBJ2-7	once	CASSRPSTSGGSYEQYF	TGTGCCAGCAGCCGCCCCTCGACTAGCGGGGGCTCCTACGAACAGTACTTC
TRBV11-1	14	NA	TRBJ2-3	NA	CASSLAVGTDVQYF	TGTGCCAGCAGCTTAGCGGTCGGCACAGATGTGCAGTATTTT
TRBV11-2	17	TRBD1	TRBJ2-7	NA	CPSSLAAGHRGPYAQYF	TGTCCCAGCAGCTTAGCCGCGGGACACAGGGGGCCCTACGCGCAGTACTTC
TRBV12-3/TRBV12-4	15	TRBD1	TRBJ2-1	NA	CASSLRQGMDSEQFF	TGTGCCAGCAGCCTGCGACAGGGTATGGACAGTGAACAGTTCTTC
TRBV4-1	18	TRBD1	TRBJ2-5	once	CAGSHQIRRQGGKETQYF	TGCGCCGGCAGCCACCAGATTAGGAGACAGGGGGGTAAGGAGACCCAGTACTTC
TRBV10-3	15	TRBD1	TRBJ1-1	NA	CAIGTPGQWNTEAFF	TGTGCCATCGGCACTCCGGGACAGTGGAACACTGAAGCTTTCTTT
TRBV4-1	16	NA	TRBJ1-1	NA	CTISQDRYRAKTEAFF	TGCACCATCAGCCAAGATCGTTACAGGGCGAAGACTGAAGCTTTCTTT
TRBV20-1	17	NA	TRBJ2-1	NA	CSARAPTAVSSYIEQFF	TGCAGCGCTAGAGCCCCCACAGCGGTGAGCTCCTACATTGAGCAGTTCTTC
TRBV28	12	NA	TRBJ2-5	many	CASSSSQWSQYF	TGTGCCAGCAGTTCCTCTCAGTGGTCCCAGTACTTC